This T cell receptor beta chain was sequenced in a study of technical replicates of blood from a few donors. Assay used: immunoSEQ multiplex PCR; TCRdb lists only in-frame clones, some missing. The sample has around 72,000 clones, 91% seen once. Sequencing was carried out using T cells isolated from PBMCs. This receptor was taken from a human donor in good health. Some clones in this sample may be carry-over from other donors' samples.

As DNA, the CDR3 is TGTGCCATCAGGGCCGGCTCTCAGGGCTCCTACGAGCAGTACTTC. Its protein is CAIRAGSQGSYEQYF. V usage is TRBV10-3 and J usage is TRBJ2-7; weak D call: TRBD1 (5 bases). The CDR3 is made up of 15 amino acids. Germline V gene sequence: CDR1 ENHRY, CDR2 SYGVKD. Deletions cut 6 bases from V and 0 bases from J, with 15 bases between.